This section outlines one T cell receptor beta chain sequence together with its context. Its antigen remains unknown. Using immunoSEQ multiplex PCR, the repertoire was profiled, and TCRdb retains in-frame clones only, with some absent. The sample consists of 85,000 to 100,000 clones, 85% to 95% of them appearing once. The sample originates from a study of T cell responses to AZD1222 COVID-19 vaccine. The wider study: Analysis merged second doses at about 4 or about 12 weeks.

General observations from the study: Spike-specific TCR breadth and depth went up after people got two AZD1222 doses. Across spike, vaccine-associated CD4 TCRs were found, dominant at 160-218 and 743-854.

The CDR3 spans 15 residues. CDR1 and CDR2 from the germline V gene are MNHEY and SVGEGT. V lost 4 bases and J 1 base, leaving 10 bases between the germline ends. The sample was peripheral blood, taken on day 0 of AZD1222 vaccination. The chain couples TRBV6-2 or TRBV6-3 to TRBJ2-2; perhaps TRBD2 as D (5 bases). The source of this sequence is an adult in good health. In DNA form, the CDR3 reads TGTGCCAGCAGTTCGCCTAGCCAGAACACCGGGGAGCTGTTTTTT. Translation gives CASSSPSQNTGELFF.